Listed below are T cell receptor beta chains from one sample, sequenced in a study of tumor-infiltrating lymphocytes in primary liver carcinoma. TCRdb reprocessed the multiplex PCR reads via MiXCR and lists one record per CDR3 protein. Of fewer than 80,000 distinct CDR3 sequences in the sample, approximately 70% were seen once. The sample taken for sequencing was tumor-adjacent normal liver tissue. The receptors stem from a man aged 40-55 years with primary liver carcinoma and hepatitis B virus infection. Both conserved end residues are part of each CDR3. Fields, in order: V gene, J gene, clone size, D gene, CDR3 length, CDR3 DNA, CDR3 protein. A D gene is named only where the DNA matches it firmly. Expanded clones get a size class; other rows say once, few or many, or leave the size out.

TRBV12-3/TRBV12-4	TRBJ2-7	-	-	17	TGTGCCAGCAGTTTAGGGGCCTTCGGCGGGAACTCCTACGAGCAGTACTTC	CASSLGAFGGNSYEQYF
TRBV20-1	TRBJ2-2	few	-	13	TGCAGTGCCAGGGACGGAAACACCGGGGAGCTGTTTTTT	CSARDGNTGELFF
TRBV6-1	TRBJ2-7	-	TRBD1	14	TGTGCCAGCAGTGAGTTGACAGGGGCAGGCGAGCAGTACTTC	CASSELTGAGEQYF
TRBV11-1	TRBJ2-1	-	-	15	TGTGCCAGCAGCTTAGCGAGGACCGGAGGAAGGGAGAAGTCCTTC	CASSLARTGGREKSF
TRBV6-2/TRBV6-3	TRBJ2-1	-	-	14	TGTGCTAGCACCGCTTTAGGACAGTACAATGAGCAGTTCTTC	CASTALGQYNEQFF
TRBV29-1	TRBJ2-1	-	-	13	TGCAACCTACCGAGACTAGGAGACAATGAGCAGTTCTTT	CNLPRLGDNEQFF
TRBV29-1	TRBJ2-1	-	-	16	TGCAGCGTCCCCACACTTCAGCCCTGGTCCCGTCAAGAGCAGTTCTTC	CSVPTLQPWSRQEQFF
TRBV11-3	TRBJ2-5	-	-	15	TGTGCCAGTAGCTTAAATCCAAGGGCGAAAGAGACCCAGTACTTC	CASSLNPRAKETQYF
TRBV29-1	TRBJ2-1	-	-	11	TGCAGCGGGACTAACGGGAATGAGCATTTCTTC	CSGTNGNEHFF
TRBV11-2	TRBJ2-1	-	-	16	TGTGCTAGCAGCCTAGAGCTCCCTGCGGGAATGAATGAGCAGTTCTTC	CASSLELPAGMNEQFF
TRBV6-5	TRBJ2-3	-	TRBD2	15	TGTGCCAGCAGCTACGAGCGGGGACGCACAGATGCGCAGTATTTT	CASSYERGRTDAQYF
TRBV10-2	TRBJ2-5	many	TRBD1	13	TGCGCCAGCAGGACAGGGACGTTTGAGGCCCAGTACTTC	CASRTGTFEAQYF
TRBV5-1	TRBJ2-7	many	-	15	TGCGCCAGCAGCATTGACGTAGTCAGGTCCTACGAGCAGTACTTC	CASSIDVVRSYEQYF
TRBV10-3	TRBJ2-2	-	-	16	TGTGTCATCATGGGAACAGAAGGTGGGAACACCGGGGAGCTGTCTTTT	CVIMGTEGGNTGELSF
TRBV11-2	TRBJ2-7	-	-	13	TGTGCCAGCAGTTTCAACAGCACCAACGAGCAGTACTTC	CASSFNSTNEQYF
TRBV7-9	TRBJ2-5	many	-	15	TGTGCCAGCAGCCCCCAGAGGAGGGACCAAGAGACCCAGTACTTC	CASSPQRRDQETQYF
TRBV14	TRBJ2-1	-	TRBD2	16	TGTGCCGGAAGTGCCGTAGCGGGATGGGTAAACAATGAGCATTTCTTC	CAGSAVAGWVNNEHFF
TRBV4-2	TRBJ2-1	once	TRBD2	16	TGTGCCAGCAGCCAGGAACTGGGACTAGCGAGCAATGAGCAGTGCTTC	CASSQELGLASNEQCF
TRBV29-1	TRBJ2-1	-	TRBD1	12	TGCAGCCTTCGACAGGGATGTAATGAGCAGTTCTTC	CSLRQGCNEQFF
TRBV9	TRBJ1-6	-	-	16	TGTGCCAGCAGAGTAGGGCCCTCAGGAGATAATTCACCCCTCCACTTT	CASRVGPSGDNSPLHF
TRBV10-3	TRBJ2-7	many	-	16	TGTGCCACCCTCAGCGGTGGCGGGAATATCAGGGGCGAGCAGTACTTC	CATLSGGGNIRGEQYF
TRBV11-2	TRBJ2-1	many	-	12	TGTGCCATCAGCTTGGGGGTACGTGAGCAGTTCTTC	CAISLGVREQFF
TRBV7-9	TRBJ1-5	few	-	13	TGTGCCAGCACCTTATTTGCGGATCAGCCCCAGCATTTT	CASTLFADQPQHF
TRBV6-2/TRBV6-3	TRBJ2-7	-	-	14	TGTGCCAGCAGTTACGGGTCGGTCTCCTACGAGCAGTACTTC	CASSYGSVSYEQYF
TRBV4-1	TRBJ1-3	many	TRBD1	15	TGCGCCAGCAGTCCTACAGGGGGTACTGGAAACACCATATATTTT	CASSPTGGTGNTIYF
TRBV7-9	TRBJ2-5	-	TRBD1	15	TGTGCCAGCAGCCCACTCGACAGGGGGCGAGGAACCCAGTACTTC	CASSPLDRGRGTQYF
TRBV11-3	TRBJ2-1	-	-	13	TGTGCCAGCAGCACGGGATCTTACAATGAGCGGCTCTTC	CASSTGSYNERLF
TRBV6-5	TRBJ1-6	few	-	18	TGTGCCAGCAGTTACGCAATTCCAGGGGAAGGGCATAATTCACCCCTCCACTTT	CASSYAIPGEGHNSPLHF
TRBV12-3/TRBV12-4	TRBJ2-2	-	-	17	TGTGCCAGCAGCGCGGGGACTCCCGTCACAGGTACCGGGGACCAGTTTTTT	CASSAGTPVTGTGDQFF
TRBV28	TRBJ2-7	-	TRBD1	15	TGTGCCAGCAGTTTCGGACAGGGATCGGTCTACGGGCAGTACTTC	CASSFGQGSVYGQYF
TRBV11-3	TRBJ2-3	many	TRBD1	15	TGTGCCAGCAGTCCCGGGACAGGGTTCACAGATACGCAGTATTTT	CASSPGTGFTDTQYF
TRBV29-1	TRBJ2-3	-	-	14	TGCAGCGTTGAAGTTAGGGACCCGATTGTTACGCAGTATTTT	CSVEVRDPIVTQYF
TRBV4-3	TRBJ2-7	once	-	18	TGCGCCAGCAGCCAAGGTCATCCACTGGGACTGGTTTCCTACGAGCAGTACTTC	CASSQGHPLGLVSYEQYF